Each of the 29 T cell receptor beta chains below was sequenced from the same sample in a study of blood T cell repertoires in COVID-19. Libraries were prepared by immunoSEQ multiplex PCR; TCRdb keeps only in-frame clonotypes and omits some of them. This table has more than 150,000 clones, roughly 88% appearing once. Sample: peripheral blood. The receptors shown here come from a woman aged 55 to 70 with acute or convalescent COVID-19.

The chain is built from TRBV14 and TRBJ2-7; 8 bases fit TRBD1. From germline, CDR1 is SGHDN and CDR2 FVKESK. The CDR3 is made up of 15 amino acids. V was pared by 4 bases and J by 0 bases, with 5 bases of the junction left unmatched. CDR3 sequence: CASSPGQGNSYEQYF. The CDR3 DNA is TGTGCCAGCAGCCCTGGACAGGGTAACTCCTACGAGCAGTACTTC.

The chain recombines TRBV5-1 with TRBJ1-4; D is perhaps TRBD1 (6 bases). This CDR3 has 13 residues. Trimming removed 4 bases from V and 6 bases from J, with 10 bases in between. CDR1 is SGHRS, CDR2 YFSETQ, per germline. CDR3 DNA sequence: TGCGCCAGCAGCCAACGGACAGATGAAAAACTGTTTTTT. This translates into CASSQRTDEKLFF.

V usage is TRBV6-2 or TRBV6-3 and J usage is TRBJ1-5, with a weak D call TRBD1 (5 bases). From germline, CDR1 is MNHEY and CDR2 SVGEGT. The CDR3 covers 15 residues. Trimming left V 5 bases short and J 1 base short, with 12 bases between. CDR3 loop: CASSEQGRSNQPQHF. The CDR3 DNA is TGTGCCAGCAGTGAGCAGGGTAGGAGCAATCAGCCCCAGCATTTT.

This chain joins TRBV18 and TRBJ2-7; no definite D call. Trimming shortened V by 0 bases and J by 0 bases, and 12 bases separated the two germline ends. Germline-derived CDR1 and CDR2 are KGHSH and LQKENI. This CDR3 region has 16 residues. CDR3 residues: CASSPPRPTGSYEQYF. CDR3 nucleotide sequence: TGTGCCAGCTCACCACCCCGGCCGACGGGCTCCTACGAGCAGTACTTC.

This clone came up once. CDR3 residues: CASSIPGKGETQYF. The CDR3 bases are TGTGCCAGTAGTATTCCGGGGAAGGGAGAGACCCAGTACTTC. V usage is TRBV19 and J usage is TRBJ2-5, with a possible D match to TRBD2 (5 bases). V lost 3 bases and J lost 4, with 12 bases in between. Germline CDR1 and CDR2: LNHDA and SQIVND (reference sequence). The CDR3 sequence is 14 residues long.

Regarding this clone: Other DNA sequences in the sample encode the same CDR3. The rearrangement links TRBV2 to TRBJ1-3; D is ambiguous. The CDR3 consists of 14 residues. V lost 6 bases and J 0 bases, leaving 9 bases between the germline ends. Germline values: CDR1 SNHLY, CDR2 FYNNEI. The CDR3 loop is CASRGGNSGNTIYF. The CDR3 DNA reads as TGTGCCAGCAGGGGAGGAAACTCTGGAAACACCATATATTTT.

The chain couples TRBV18 to TRBJ1-2, with TRBD1 matching over 9 bases. Per germline, CDR1 KGHSH and CDR2 LQKENI. J gave up 2 bases and V 2 bases, and 9 bases lay outside the gene matches. The CDR3 runs 17 residues. CDR3 nucleotide sequence: TGTGCCAGCTCACCATTACCGGGGGGACAGGGAAACTATGGCTACACCTTC. Protein sequence: CASSPLPGGQGNYGYTF.

This clone was detected only a few times. J is TRBJ1-1 and V is TRBV5-1; 10 nucleotides agree with TRBD1. The V gene's germline CDR1 is SGHRS and CDR2 YFSETQ. This CDR3 region has 16 residues. J lost 4 bases, V lost 4 bases, and 10 bases had no gene match. CDR3 DNA: TGCGCCAGCAGCCCCCGGACAGGGGGAAAGGGCACTGAAGCTTTCTTT. It specifies CASSPRTGGKGTEAFF.

With regard to this clone: Because the CDR3 is missing its conserved closing phenylalanine or tryptophan, this is likely a read error. The limits of the CDR3 on the DNA are not certain, so only TCRdb's listed CDR3 is given. The V call is TRBV12-2, the J call TRBJ2-7; the table's D call TRBD1 went unverified against the DNA. TRBV12-2 is a pseudogene locus. The CDR3 sequence runs 10 residues, both termini included. The CDR3 loop reads CASRLGTDYG.

The CDR3 spells CASGAGGANTGELFF. The DNA for the CDR3 is TGTGCCAGCGGAGCGGGGGGCGCGAACACCGGGGAGCTGTTTTTT. V usage is TRBV28 and J usage is TRBJ2-2, with 9 bases that match TRBD2. V shed 8 bases, J shed 0 bases, and the junction held 4 bases outside the gene matches. The germline V gene encodes CDR1 MDHEN and CDR2 SYDVKM. This CDR3 comprises 15 residues.

The V gene is TRBV5-1, the J gene TRBJ1-3; possibly TRBD1 for D (5 bases). The CDR3 spans 15 residues. Germline CDR1 is SGHRS and CDR2 is YFSETQ. The V and J ends lost 0 bases and 4 bases respectively, with 11 bases between them. CDR3 coding DNA: TGCGCCAGCAGCTTGGCCGCAGGGTCAGGAAACACCATATATTTT. Protein: CASSLAAGSGNTIYF.

This clone has at least ten counts. V and J are TRBV2 and TRBJ1-2, with TRBD1 matching over 7 bases. V lost 6 bases and J lost 10; bases outside the gene matches: 5. The CDR3 has 11 residues. CDR1 is SNHLY, CDR2 FYNNEI, per germline. The CDR3 DNA reads as TGTGCCAGCAGCGGGACAGTTCCCTACACCTTC. Its translation: CASSGTVPYTF.

The CDR3 protein is CASRARQGADTEAFF. CDR3 nucleotide sequence: TGTGCCAGCAGGGCCCGACAGGGGGCGGACACTGAAGCTTTCTTT. The chain carries TRBV6-5 and TRBJ1-1; TRBD1 matches at 10 bases. The CDR3 is made up of 15 amino acids. The V and J ends lost 6 bases and 3 bases, in that order; junction bases with no gene match: 7. Germline V CDR1 and CDR2: MNHEY, SVGAGI.

The rearrangement links TRBV27 to TRBJ2-5, with D perhaps TRBD2 (5 bases). V gave up 5 bases and J gave up 5 bases, with 12 bases separating them. CDR3 size: 13 residues. Germline V gene sequence: CDR1 MNHEY, CDR2 SMNVEV (reference sequence). The CDR3, as DNA: TGTGCCAGCAGTACCCTAGGCGGGGAGACCCAGTACTTC. This sequence encodes CASSTLGGETQYF.

The V and J genes are TRBV19 and TRBJ1-1, with D possibly TRBD1 on 5 matching bases. V was pared by 5 bases and J by 4 bases, with 11 bases between. This CDR3 has 13 residues. Germline lookup yields CDR1 LNHDA and CDR2 SQIVND (reference sequence). For the CDR3, the DNA is TGTGCCAGTAGTCTCAGACAGCCCACTGAAGCTTTCTTT. Its protein is CASSLRQPTEAFF.

The chain employs TRBV6-5 and TRBJ2-7, with a weak D call TRBD1 (6 bases). The ends were cut back, 4 bases at V and 0 bases at J, with 13 bases in the middle. The CDR3 consists of 15 residues. Germline CDR1 and CDR2: MNHEY and SVGAGI. This chain's CDR3 is CASSFISGASYEQYF. CDR3 DNA: TGTGCCAGCAGTTTCATCTCAGGGGCCTCCTACGAGCAGTACTTC.

The rearrangement links TRBV7-3 to TRBJ1-1, with a tentative D call TRBD1 (5 bases). Germline loops: CDR1 SGHTA, CDR2 FQGTGA. This CDR3 contains 13 residues. V gave up 4 bases and J gave up 4 bases, with 10 bases separating them. The CDR3 DNA follows: TGTGCCAGCAGCTCTAGTCAGGGCACTGAAGCTTTCTTT. Its protein product is CASSSSQGTEAFF.

This chain joins TRBV4-3 and TRBJ2-1; 10 bases map to TRBD2. CDR1 LGHNA and CDR2 YSLEER come from the germline V gene. J lost 5 bases, V lost 0 bases, and 7 bases had no gene match. The CDR3 contains 17 residues. The CDR3 region has the DNA TGCGCCAGCAGCCAAGATTTAGCGGGGGGTTCCGACAATGAGCAGTTCTTC. This translates into CASSQDLAGGSDNEQFF.

V gene TRBV9 combines with J gene TRBJ2-1; the D gene is possibly TRBD2 (5 bases). The germline V gene has CDR1 SGDLS and CDR2 YYNGEE. The CDR3 spans 14 residues. V was cut by 7 bases and J by 9 bases, with 20 bases left in between. CDR3 residues: CASGLAADNPEQFF. The CDR3 region has the DNA TGTGCCAGCGGATTGGCAGCGGATAACCCTGAGCAGTTCTTC.

The V call is TRBV6-2 or TRBV6-3, the J call TRBJ1-2; D might be TRBD1 (6 bases). This CDR3 comprises 16 residues. In germline, CDR1 is MNHEY, CDR2 SVGEGT. V lost 0 bases and J 2 bases, leaving 13 bases between the germline ends. CDR3 loop: CASSYSTGKLNYGYTF. The DNA of the CDR3 is TGTGCCAGCAGTTACTCGACAGGCAAACTCAACTATGGCTACACCTTC.

V is TRBV19 and J is TRBJ1-2, with D perhaps matching TRBD1 (5 bases). The CDR3 totals 15 residues. Germline CDR1 and CDR2: LNHDA and SQIVND (reference sequence). V was trimmed by 3 bases and J by 8 bases, leaving 19 bases between them. The CDR3 DNA reads TGTGCCAGTAGTATTCACCAGGGTTTACGAGGCGGCTACACCTTC. It translates to CASSIHQGLRGGYTF.

This clone was recorded once. This chain connects TRBV11-2 to TRBJ2-3; the match to TRBD2 covers 10 bases. The CDR3 has 15 amino acids. Germline CDR1 and CDR2: SGHAT and FQNNGV. Unmatched junction bases numbered 7, after V lost 5 bases and J lost 5 bases. CDR3 sequence: CASSINSGGLDTQYF. The CDR3 nucleotides are TGTGCCAGCAGCATTAATAGCGGGGGGCTAGATACGCAGTATTTT.

V gene TRBV7-6 combines with J gene TRBJ1-6; D uncertain. The CDR3 consists of 16 residues. Trimming took 4 bases from V and 1 from J, leaving 11 bases between them. Germline-derived CDR1 and CDR2 are SGHVS and FNYEAQ. This chain's CDR3 is CASSSRPGSYNSPLHF. DNA for the CDR3: TGTGCCAGCAGCTCAAGACCGGGATCCTATAATTCACCCCTCCACTTT.

This chain links TRBV11-2 with TRBJ1-1; a possible D gene is TRBD1 (5 bases). From germline, CDR1 is SGHAT and CDR2 FQNNGV. Trimming shortened V by 4 bases and J by 0 bases, and 9 bases separated the two germline ends. The length of the CDR3 is 14 residues. Here the CDR3 reads CASSSTVLNTEAFF. The CDR3 DNA reads TGTGCCAGCAGCTCGACAGTGCTGAACACTGAAGCTTTCTTT.

V and J are TRBV24-1 and TRBJ1-2; TRBD1 aligns across 10 bases. The CDR3 is made up of 15 amino acids. The ends lost 4 bases at V and 3 bases at J; junction bases unmatched: 4. Germline CDR1 and CDR2: KGHDR and SFDVKD. The CDR3 loop reads CATSERTGGDYGYTF. The CDR3 DNA is TGTGCCACCAGTGAGAGGACAGGGGGGGACTATGGCTACACCTTC.

The chain has TRBV19 and TRBJ2-1, with TRBD2 matching over 10 bases. Looked up from germline, CDR1 is LNHDA and CDR2 is SQIVND (reference sequence). The trim removed 4 bases at V and 8 bases at J, leaving 8 bases unmatched. There are 15 residues in the CDR3. CDR3 bases: TGTGCCAGTAGTACACAAGCGGGGGGGCGTCATGAGCAGTTCTTC. Amino acids: CASSTQAGGRHEQFF.

About this clone: Other DNA sequences in the same sample also yield this CDR3. V usage is TRBV18 and J usage is TRBJ2-5; D not resolved. V was trimmed by 3 bases and J by 4 bases, leaving 9 bases between them. Per the germline V gene, CDR1 is KGHSH and CDR2 is LQKENI. The length of the CDR3 is 13 residues. DNA for the CDR3: TGTGCCAGCTCACCTGGTGGCCCAGAGACCCAGTACTTC. This gives the protein CASSPGGPETQYF.

The chain combines TRBV9 with TRBJ2-1; 7 bases are shared with TRBD1. CDR1 and CDR2 (germline): SGDLS, YYNGEE. V shed 0 bases and J 0 bases; nucleotides not matched to a gene: 3. This CDR3 comprises 16 residues. The CDR3: CASSVDRGFSYNEQFF. The DNA of the CDR3 is TGTGCCAGCAGCGTAGACAGGGGCTTCTCCTACAATGAGCAGTTCTTC. The whole variable domain, filled in from reference TRBV9 and TRBJ2-1, reads DSGVTQTPKHLITATGQRVTLRCSPRSGDLSVYWYQQSLDQGLQFLIQYYNGEERAKGNILERFSAQQFPDLHSELNLSSLELGDSALYFCASSVDRGFSYNEQFFGPGTRLTVL.

This chain links TRBV19 with TRBJ1-5; D is undetermined. Germline loops: CDR1 LNHDA, CDR2 SQIVND (reference sequence). This CDR3 is built from 11 residues. V lost 7 bases and J lost 6, with 7 bases in between. The CDR3 DNA sequence: TGTGCCAGTACTCTGTGTCAGCCCCAGCATTTT. Protein: CASTLCQPQHF.